The rows below give T cell receptor beta chains drawn from one sample of a study of low-dose radiotherapy and immunotherapy resistance in tumors. In TCRdb, the reads were re-called with MiXCR into one record per CDR3 protein. The table records over 65,000 distinct CDR3 sequences, 15% to 20% of them present only once. Sequenced here: PBMCs, sampled before treatment. Receptor source: a male donor with prostate cancer. The CDR3 runs from the conserved cysteine through the conserved F or W. D genes are given only for firm matches. Clone size is shown for a subset of rows, as once, few, many or a class of expanded clone.

>TRBD1|medium-sized|TRBV6-2/TRBV6-3|TRBJ1-2
TGTGCCAGCAGTGCGACAGGGGACCTCCTTGGCTACACCTTC
CASSATGDLLGYTF
>TRBD1|NA|TRBV5-3|TRBJ2-7
TGCGCCAGCAGCGCTTCTAGAGGGGGCTCCTACAATGAGCAGTACTTC
CASSASRGGSYNEQYF
>TRBD2|few|TRBV5-1|TRBJ2-3
TGCGCCAGCAGGTCGGGGGGTGTGACAGATACGCAGTATTTT
CASRSGGVTDTQYF
>TRBD1|many|TRBV19|TRBJ2-4
TGTGCCAGTAGTCCCGGGACAGGGAGTCGAAACATTCAGTACTTC
CASSPGTGSRNIQYF
>NA|many|TRBV7-8|TRBJ1-5
TGTGCCAGCAGCTTAGCGCGGGGGGATCAGCCCCAGCATTTT
CASSLARGDQPQHF
>TRBD2|many|TRBV4-1|TRBJ2-3
TGCGCCAGCCCGCCAAGGGTCCCTAGCGGGGACTCACCACCGCAGTATTTT
CASPPRVPSGDSPPQYF
>TRBD2|many|TRBV5-1|TRBJ2-7
TGCGCCAGCACAGCCCCGGGAGGTACTTACGAGCAGTACTTC
CASTAPGGTYEQYF
>NA|many|TRBV9|TRBJ2-1
TGTGCCAGCAGCGTAGGGGGTGGAATTGGCAATGAGCAGTTCTTC
CASSVGGGIGNEQFF
>TRBD2|many|TRBV5-4|TRBJ2-7
TGTGCCAGCAGCTTACGCGGACTAGCCTACGAGCAGTACTTC
CASSLRGLAYEQYF
>NA|NA|TRBV3-1|TRBJ1-5
TGTGCCAGCAGCCAAGTCATAGGGCAGCCCCAGCATTTT
CASSQVIGQPQHF
>TRBD2|many|TRBV11-2|TRBJ2-5
TGTGCCAGCAGCTTAGTAGGGTGGACTAGCGGGGGGCCGAATCAAGAGACCCAGTACTTC
CASSLVGWTSGGPNQETQYF
>NA|many|TRBV28|TRBJ1-2
TGTGCCAGCAGTCCCAGGAGCCGGATGGGCAGGACTAACTATGGCTACACCTTC
CASSPRSRMGRTNYGYTF
>NA|NA|TRBV5-1|TRBJ2-3
TGCGCCAGCAGCTTGGAAAGGGGGGGGACAGATACGCAGTATTTT
CASSLERGGTDTQYF
>TRBD1|many|TRBV5-1|TRBJ2-1
TGCGCCAGCATCATTCAACCGGGACAGGGCTACAATGAGCAGTTCTTC
CASIIQPGQGYNEQFF
>NA|many|TRBV18|TRBJ2-5
TGTGCCAGCTCACCGCCATGGGGGGCCCGAGAGACCCAGTACTTC
CASSPPWGARETQYF
>NA|many|TRBV7-9|TRBJ1-2
TGTGCCAGCAGCCGGGGGCCTCACTATGGCTACACCTTC
CASSRGPHYGYTF
>NA|many|TRBV19|TRBJ1-3
TGTGCCAGTGCCTTCCGGGACACCATATATTTT
CASAFRDTIYF
>NA|many|TRBV20-1|TRBJ1-1
TGCAGTGCTAGAGATTACGGAGGCAACACTGAAGCTTTCTTT
CSARDYGGNTEAFF
>NA|NA|TRBV7-6|TRBJ2-7
TGTGCCAGCAGCTTGCGGGGTGGCCTGGACGAGCAGTACTTC
CASSLRGGLDEQYF
>TRBD1|NA|TRBV4-1|TRBJ2-1
TGCGCCAGCAGCCAAGGCCTGACAGGGATGCGGTACAATGAGCAGTTCTTC
CASSQGLTGMRYNEQFF
>NA|many|TRBV14|TRBJ2-3
TGTGCCAGCAGCCAAGACCGGGGGCTGATCACAGATACGCAGTATTTT
CASSQDRGLITDTQYF